A single sample gave rise to the 27 T cell receptor beta chains below, sequenced in a study of blood T cell repertoires in COVID-19. The protocol was immunoSEQ multiplex PCR, while the TCRdb copy is restricted to in-frame clones and leaves out a portion. Altogether 200,000 to 250,000 clones are present, roughly 84% being singletons, with the ten largest covering under 3.5%. Sample: peripheral blood. These receptors all come from a man over 45 who had recovered from COVID-19.

This rearrangement joins TRBV9 to TRBJ2-5; no definite D call. This CDR3 spans 15 amino acids. Germline CDR1 is SGDLS and CDR2 is YYNGEE. The V and J ends lost 2 bases and 3 bases respectively, with 14 bases between them. CDR3 region: CASSVAGGWEETQYF. Here the CDR3 DNA reads TGTGCCAGCAGCGTCGCCGGCGGTTGGGAAGAGACCCAGTACTTC.

The V call is TRBV23-1, the J call TRBJ2-7, with D possibly matching TRBD1 (5 bases). Being an ORF, TRBV23-1 has a function that is uncertain. The length of the CDR3 is 12 residues. The V end was cut by 0 bases, the J end by 6 bases, with 6 bases between. This CDR3 reads CASSQSQGEQYF. In DNA, the CDR3 is TGCGCCAGCAGTCAATCCCAGGGCGAGCAGTACTTC.

J is TRBJ2-3 and V is TRBV14, with 8 nucleotides matching TRBD1. Germline CDR1 is SGHDN and CDR2 is FVKESK. Trimming at V came to 2 bases and at J to 5 bases, leaving 9 bases not matched to a gene. The CDR3 spans 16 residues. CDR3 DNA sequence: TGTGCCAGCAGCCAAACCGACAGGGGATTCGGAGATACGCAGTATTTT. As protein: CASSQTDRGFGDTQYF.

J is TRBJ2-7 and V is TRBV15; a weak D match, TRBD2 (6 bases). V gave up 0 bases and J gave up 0 bases, with 12 bases separating them. The CDR3 is 16 residues long. Germline assignment: CDR1 LNHNV and CDR2 YYDKDF (reference sequence). CDR3 nucleotides: TGTGCCACCAGCAGAGAGGGCGGGAAGACCTCCTACGAGCAGTACTTC. Encoded protein: CATSREGGKTSYEQYF.

This clone was counted at least ten times. This chain uses TRBV7-8 with TRBJ2-4, with D possibly matching TRBD2 (7 bases). Deletions cut 1 base from V and 3 bases from J, with 10 bases between. The CDR3 length is 15 residues. Germline V gene data show CDR1 as SGHVS and CDR2 as FQNEAQ. CDR3: CASSLEGGVKNIQYF. Here the CDR3 DNA reads TGTGCCAGCAGCTTAGAGGGGGGGGTCAAAAACATTCAGTACTTC. The entire variable domain, with the rest obtained from reference TRBV7-8 and TRBJ2-4, is as follows: GAGVSQSPRYKVAKRGQDVALRCDPISGHVSLFWYQQALGQGPEFLTYFQNEAQLDKSGLPSDRFFAERPEGSVSTLKIQRTQQEDSAVYLCASSLEGGVKNIQYFGAGTRLSVL.

This clone was observed once. The sample contains more than one DNA sequence encoding this CDR3. The J gene is TRBJ1-5, the V gene TRBV24-1; TRBD1 agrees at 7 bases. The V segment lost 3 bases and the J segment 4 bases; nucleotides outside the gene matches: 5. This CDR3 comprises 15 residues. Germline V gene lookup returns CDR1 KGHDR and CDR2 SFDVKD. CDR3 DNA sequence: TGTGCCACCAGTGATAGCAGACAGGGAAATCAGCCCCAGCATTTT. Translating gives CATSDSRQGNQPQHF.

This chain links TRBV28 with TRBJ2-7; D perhaps matches TRBD1 (5 bases). Germline loops: CDR1 MDHEN, CDR2 SYDVKM. Trimming took off 2 bases at V and 4 bases at J, with 9 bases between the two ends. This CDR3 is built from 13 residues. CDR3 nucleotide sequence: TGTGCCAGCAGTTTAAACCCAGGGTACGAGCAGTACTTC. This translates into CASSLNPGYEQYF.

This clone is a singleton in its sample. The V call is TRBV5-4, the J call TRBJ1-4; 11 nucleotides agree with TRBD1. The CDR3 covers 13 residues. V was pared by 3 bases and J by 8 bases, with 0 bases of the junction left unmatched. Per germline, CDR1 SGHNT and CDR2 YYREEE (reference sequence). The CDR3 loop is CASSWDRGEKLFF. The DNA for the CDR3 is TGTGCCAGCAGCTGGGACAGGGGGGAAAAACTGTTTTTT.

The chain couples TRBV5-1 to TRBJ2-1, with D possibly being TRBD1 (6 bases). CDR1 SGHRS and CDR2 YFSETQ come from the germline V gene. CDR3 size: 16 residues. Trimming took 0 bases from V and 4 from J, leaving 14 bases between them. The CDR3 nucleotides read TGCGCCAGCAGCTTGGAGGGTAGACAGGAGTACAATGAGCAGTTCTTC. Translated, it gives CASSLEGRQEYNEQFF.

This rearrangement joins TRBV6-1 to TRBJ2-5; 8 bases fit TRBD2. Germline lookup yields CDR1 MNHNS and CDR2 SASEGT. The junction had 8 bases not matched to a gene; V was cut back by 1 base and J by 4 bases. The CDR3 sequence is 16 residues long. CDR3 in DNA: TGTGCCAGCAGTGAAGGAGGACTAGCCAAGAGAGAGACCCAGTACTTC. Protein sequence: CASSEGGLAKRETQYF.

The chain employs TRBV6-2 or TRBV6-3 and TRBJ2-4, with 7 bases aligning to TRBD1. This CDR3 is 13 amino acids long. Germline-derived CDR1 and CDR2 are MNHEY and SVGEGT. With V trimmed by 7 bases and J by 5 bases, 5 bases remained unmatched. CDR3 protein: CASTPGGENIQYF. The CDR3 bases are TGTGCCAGCACCCCAGGGGGAGAAAACATTCAGTACTTC.

Only a few counts were recorded for this clone. The rearrangement uses TRBV27 and TRBJ2-1, with 10 bases lining up with TRBD1. Germline V gene data show CDR1 as MNHEY and CDR2 as SMNVEV (reference sequence). V dropped 6 bases and J dropped 9; count of bases not matched to a gene: 17. CDR3 length: 17 amino acids. The CDR3 loop reads CASSPHPPGQGIGEQFF. CDR3 nucleotides: TGTGCCAGCAGCCCCCACCCGCCGGGACAGGGGATCGGTGAGCAGTTCTTC.

This chain connects TRBV5-4 to TRBJ2-3; D is uncertain. This CDR3 spans 15 amino acids. Germline V gene data show CDR1 as SGHNT and CDR2 as YYREEE (reference sequence). Trimming took 0 bases from V and 2 from J, leaving 10 bases between them. The CDR3 coding sequence is TGTGCCAGCAGCTTGGAAGCTAGTCACACAGATACGCAGTATTTT. Its protein product is CASSLEASHTDTQYF.

This clone showed up just once. The chain carries TRBV18 and TRBJ1-5; 7 nucleotides align to TRBD1. This CDR3 region has 14 residues. After removal of 3 bases from V and 7 bases from J, the junction contained 6 bases not matched to a gene. CDR1 is KGHSH, CDR2 LQKENI, per germline. CDR3 sequence: CASSPWGRGQPQHF. In DNA, the CDR3 is TGTGCCAGCTCACCGTGGGGCAGGGGGCAGCCCCAGCATTTT. Together with reference TRBV18 and TRBJ1-5, the CDR3 gives the full variable domain: NAGVMQNPRHLVRRRGQEARLRCSPMKGHSHVYWYRQLPEEGLKFMVYLQKENIIDESGMPKERFSAEFPKEGPSILRIQQVVRGDSAAYFCASSPWGRGQPQHFGDGTRLSIL.

By its share, this clone is medium-sized (0.01 to 0.1%). Other DNA sequences in the same sample also yield this CDR3. This chain's CDR3 is CASSLSAGVQPQHF. CDR3 nucleotides: TGTGCCAGCAGTTTATCGGCCGGAGTTCAGCCCCAGCATTTT. The rearrangement joins TRBV27 to TRBJ1-5; no firm D call. The CDR3 loop spans 14 amino acids. Trimming pared 0 bases from V and 6 bases from J, leaving 9 bases between. Germline V gene sequence: CDR1 MNHEY, CDR2 SMNVEV (reference sequence).

This rearrangement joins TRBV2 to TRBJ1-5; the D is unclear. V lost 4 bases and J lost 6, with 7 bases in between. The CDR3 loop spans 12 amino acids. Germline V gene data show CDR1 as SNHLY and CDR2 as FYNNEI. The CDR3 region is CASSGQRQPQHF. The CDR3 DNA follows: TGTGCCAGCAGTGGGCAACGTCAGCCCCAGCATTTT.

V and J are TRBV5-1 and TRBJ1-5, with D uncertain. The germline V gene encodes CDR1 SGHRS and CDR2 YFSETQ. This CDR3 spans 14 amino acids. V dropped 2 bases and J dropped 4 bases, with 10 bases sitting between them. For the CDR3, the DNA is TGCGCCAGCAGCTTAGGAGGAGGAAATCAGCCCCAGCATTTT. It specifies CASSLGGGNQPQHF.

V usage is TRBV27 and J usage is TRBJ2-1; TRBD1 matches at 10 bases. The V and J ends lost 3 bases and 4 bases, in that order; junction bases with no gene match: 3. There are 15 residues in the CDR3. Germline lookup yields CDR1 MNHEY and CDR2 SMNVEV (reference sequence). CDR3 DNA sequence: TGTGCCAGCAGTTTTAGGACAGGGGGTTACAATGAGCAGTTCTTC. It encodes CASSFRTGGYNEQFF.

The V gene is TRBV12-5, the J gene TRBJ1-1; D uncertain. The germline V gene encodes CDR1 LGHNT and CDR2 FRNRAP. The CDR3 runs to 16 residues. V shed 7 bases and J shed 5 bases, with 23 bases lying between them. CDR3 sequence reads: CASAFLVEGTYTEAFF. The CDR3, as DNA: TGTGCTAGTGCCTTCCTAGTGGAGGGAACGTATACTGAAGCTTTCTTT.

The chain employs TRBV27 and TRBJ2-3; 8 bases match TRBD2. Losses at the gene ends were 3 bases for V and 6 bases for J; bases not matched to a gene: 2. The CDR3 totals 13 residues. Germline lookup yields CDR1 MNHEY and CDR2 SMNVEV (reference sequence). The CDR3 spells CASSLTSVDTQYF. CDR3 DNA: TGTGCCAGCAGTTTGACTAGCGTCGATACGCAGTATTTT.

The sample holds one count of this clone. The rearrangement links TRBV25-1 to TRBJ1-1, with a weak D call TRBD1 (5 bases). Between the trimmed V and J ends, which lost 8 bases and 6 bases, there was a span of 25 bases. The CDR3 consists of 16 residues. Germline V gives CDR1 MGHDK, CDR2 SYGVNS. The CDR3 DNA is TGTGCCAGCGTCAAAAGGGACTCCCCCGTGGGCGCTGAAGCTTTCTTT. Protein product: CASVKRDSPVGAEAFF.

The chain recombines TRBV5-6 with TRBJ2-3; D not resolved. In germline, CDR1 is SGHDT, CDR2 YYEEEE. The CDR3 extends over 12 amino acids. V gave up 1 base and J gave up 3 bases, with 3 bases separating them. CDR3 amino acids: CASSLRTDTQYF. CDR3 nucleotides: TGTGCCAGCAGCTTGCGGACAGATACGCAGTATTTT.

V usage is TRBV5-4 and J usage is TRBJ1-1; TRBD1 aligns across 8 bases. The V gene's germline CDR1 is SGHNT and CDR2 YYREEE (reference sequence). Trimming cost V 0 bases and J 5 bases; bases outside gene matches: 9. CDR3 size: 16 residues. The DNA for the CDR3 is TGTGCCAGCAGCTTGGGGGCAGGGGGCGCGAGAACTGAAGCTTTCTTT. Translation: CASSLGAGGARTEAFF.

The chain has TRBV9 and TRBJ2-3, with D possibly being TRBD2 (5 bases). The V gene lost 0 bases and the J gene lost 0 bases, with 11 bases spanning the gap. The CDR3 runs 16 residues. CDR1 and CDR2 from the germline V gene are SGDLS and YYNGEE. The CDR3: CASSVVPSPSTDTQYF. The CDR3 DNA sequence: TGTGCCAGCAGCGTAGTTCCTAGCCCTAGCACAGATACGCAGTATTTT.

The genes are TRBV28 and TRBJ1-1, with D perhaps matching TRBD1 (5 bases). V was pared by 6 bases and J by 2 bases, with 13 bases between. CDR3 length: 14 residues. Germline V gene sequence: CDR1 MDHEN, CDR2 SYDVKM. The DNA of the CDR3 is TGTGCCAGCAGATCGGCGGGGGTAAACACTGAAGCTTTCTTT. It translates to CASRSAGVNTEAFF.

A few counts support this clone. The rearrangement joins TRBV29-1 to TRBJ2-7; D call uncertain. The CDR3 has 12 amino acids. The germline CDR1 and CDR2 sequences are SQVTM and ANQGSEA. The ends were cut back, 4 bases at V and 0 bases at J, with 7 bases in the middle. This CDR3 is CSVGVGSYEQYF. For the CDR3, the DNA is TGCAGCGTTGGCGTCGGCTCCTACGAGCAGTACTTC.

This CDR3 reads CASSSIAGGPDEQFF. Written as DNA, the CDR3 is TGTGCCAGCAGCTCTATAGCGGGAGGGCCGGATGAGCAGTTCTTC. V is TRBV11-3 and J is TRBJ2-1; 11 bases are shared with TRBD2. Trimming took 4 bases from V and 8 from J; bases not matched to a gene: 7. The CDR3 is 15 amino acids. From germline, CDR1 is SGHNT and CDR2 YENEEA.